Below, 9 T cell receptor beta chains from the same sample are listed, as sequenced in a study of blood T cell repertoires in COVID-19. The assay was immunoSEQ multiplex PCR, and TCRdb's table has in-frame clones only and misses some. The data show some 170,000 clones, approximately 85% seen once. Sequences were obtained from PBMCs or T cells enriched from blood (not recorded which). The origin of the receptors is a middle-aged man who had recovered from COVID-19.

The chain carries TRBV2 and TRBJ1-5; the D gene is possibly TRBD1 (6 bases). Between the trimmed V and J ends, which lost 7 bases and 3 bases, there was a span of 10 bases. CDR1 SNHLY and CDR2 FYNNEI come from the germline V gene. This CDR3 comprises 13 residues. DNA for the CDR3: TGTGCCAGCACCTGGGACAACAATCAGCCCCAGCATTTT. Its translation: CASTWDNNQPQHF.

The chain combines TRBV11-2 with TRBJ1-4; D is unresolved. This CDR3 has 14 amino acids. The V and J ends lost 1 base and 4 bases respectively, with 7 bases between them. Germline V gene sequence: CDR1 SGHAT, CDR2 FQNNGV. The CDR3: CASSLVASNEKLFF. DNA for the CDR3: TGTGCCAGCAGCTTAGTCGCCAGTAATGAAAAACTGTTTTTT.

The chain links TRBV11-2 to TRBJ2-3; D might be TRBD2 (7 bases). This CDR3 is 15 amino acids long. With 3 bases removed from V and 5 bases from J, the gap between germline ends came to 15 bases. Per the germline V gene, CDR1 is SGHAT and CDR2 is FQNNGV. As DNA, the CDR3 is TGTGCCAGCAGCTTTATAGGGGGGGCTGGAGATACGCAGTATTTT. This codes for CASSFIGGAGDTQYF. Complete variable domain (other parts from reference TRBV11-2 and TRBJ2-3): EAGVAQSPRYKIIEKRQSVAFWCNPISGHATLYWYQQILGQGPKLLIQFQNNGVVDDSQLPKDRFSAERLKGVDSTLKIQPAKLEDSAVYLCASSFIGGAGDTQYFGPGTRLTVL.

Here the CDR3 reads CASSERTENTEAFF. The CDR3 DNA is TGTGCCAGCAGTGAAAGGACAGAGAACACTGAAGCTTTCTTT. V gene TRBV25-1 combines with J gene TRBJ1-1; possible D gene TRBD1, 6 bases. Trimming took off 2 bases at V and 1 base at J, with 8 bases between the two ends. Germline CDR1 MGHDK, CDR2 SYGVNS. The CDR3 contains 14 residues.

A single count supports this clone. Here the CDR3 reads CASSPRGTNEKLFF. CDR3 in DNA: TGTGCCAGCTCACCAAGGGGCACTAATGAAAAACTGTTTTTT. The J gene is TRBJ1-4, the V gene TRBV18; tentatively, D is TRBD1 (5 bases). This CDR3 has 14 residues. V lost 2 bases and J 2 bases, leaving 6 bases between the germline ends. CDR1 is KGHSH and CDR2 is LQKENI in the germline V gene.

The chain has TRBV5-6 and TRBJ2-3, with 10 bases fitting TRBD1. Germline V gives CDR1 SGHDT, CDR2 YYEEEE. This CDR3 has 14 amino acids. Losses at the gene ends were 5 bases for V and 1 base for J; bases not matched to a gene: 1. In DNA form, the CDR3 reads TGTGCCAGCAGGGGGACAGGGGGCACAGATACGCAGTATTTT. This encodes CASRGTGGTDTQYF.

This clone was found a few times. The chain employs TRBV19 and TRBJ1-2; D unresolved. V dropped 3 bases and J dropped 3 bases, with 8 bases sitting between them. Germline-derived CDR1 and CDR2 are LNHDA and SQIVND (reference sequence). The CDR3 extends over 13 amino acids. This CDR3 reads CASSMVADYGYTF. CDR3 nucleotides: TGTGCCAGTAGTATGGTGGCAGACTATGGCTACACCTTC. The complete variable domain, with remaining parts taken from reference TRBV19 and TRBJ1-2, reads DGGITQSPKYLFRKEGQNVTLSCEQNLNHDAMYWYRQDPGQGLRLIYYSQIVNDFQKGDIAEGYSVSREKKESFPLTVTSAQKNPTAFYLCASSMVADYGYTFGSGTRLTVV.

This sequence joins TRBV19 and TRBJ2-3, with unresolved D. Germline CDR1 is LNHDA and CDR2 is SQIVND (reference sequence). This CDR3 is built from 13 residues. Trimming stripped 4 bases from V and 5 bases from J, with 10 bases between. CDR3 sequence (DNA): TGTGCCAGTAGTACGTCGCGAGGAGATACGCAGTATTTT. Its translation: CASSTSRGDTQYF.

This chain links TRBV14 with TRBJ1-6, with TRBD1 identical over 9 bases. The germline gives CDR1 SGHDN, CDR2 FVKESK. CDR3 length equals 15 residues. The J segment lost 6 bases and the V segment lost 5 bases, leaving 5 bases of the junction unmatched. The CDR3 spells CASSSRQGVNSPLHF. DNA for the CDR3: TGTGCCAGCAGCTCTCGACAGGGGGTTAATTCACCCCTCCACTTT. Full variable domain (remainder filled in from reference TRBV14 and TRBJ1-6): EAGVTQFPSHSVIEKGQTVTLRCDPISGHDNLYWYRRVMGKEIKFLLHFVKESKQDESGMPNNRFLAERTGGTYSTLKVQPAELEDSGVYFCASSSRQGVNSPLHFGNGTRLTVT.